These 21 T cell receptor beta chains originate from one sample sequenced in a study of vaccination effects on CD4 cells after COVID-19. The repertoire was sequenced with immunoSEQ multiplex PCR; TCRdb's copy has only in-frame clones and lacks some. In the table there are tens of thousands of clones, around 73% of which are singletons. ViraFEST expansion of antigen-specific CD4+ T cells with viral peptide pools preceded sequencing. It was after nine to eleven days of culture that CD4+ T cells were isolated. The person had PCR-confirmed SARS-CoV-2 infection between March and December 2020. These receptors are not linked to any known antigen. Material: CD4+ T cells from PBMCs cultured with a peptide pool, obtained before COVID-19 vaccination. These receptors were taken from a human donor who had a prior SARS-CoV-2 infection.

The V gene is TRBV19, the J gene TRBJ2-2; tentative D call: TRBD1 (5 bases). V was clipped by 4 bases and J by 0 bases, with 18 bases between them. CDR1 and CDR2 from the germline V gene are LNHDA and SQIVND (reference sequence). The CDR3 sequence is 18 residues long. The DNA for the CDR3 is TGTGCCAGTAGTAAAGAATACAGGAGATTCGCGAACACCGGGGAGCTGTTTTTT. Its protein is CASSKEYRRFANTGELFF.

The rearrangement joins TRBV7-6 to TRBJ2-6; 10 positions agree with TRBD1. V lost 4 bases, J lost 4 bases, and 7 bases stayed unmatched. Germline assignment: CDR1 SGHVS and CDR2 FNYEAQ. The CDR3 runs 17 residues. The DNA of the CDR3 is TGTGCCAGCAGCTCCCGACAGGGGGCGATAGGGGCCAACGTCCTGACTTTC. The encoded protein is CASSSRQGAIGANVLTF.

This rearrangement joins TRBV3-1 (or the pseudogene TRBV3-2) to TRBJ2-7; 11 nucleotides match TRBD2. Germline V lookup: CDR1 LGHDT, CDR2 YNNKEL (reference sequence). Trimming removed 3 bases from V and 0 bases from J; junction bases left unmatched: 1. The CDR3 has 15 amino acids. The CDR3 protein is CASSQGTSGSYEQYF. The CDR3 DNA is TGTGCCAGCAGCCAGGGGACTAGCGGCTCCTACGAGCAGTACTTC.

The table lists this clone with a count of one. The V gene is TRBV7-3, the J gene TRBJ2-2; tentatively, D is TRBD1 (5 bases). The germline CDR1 and CDR2 sequences are SGHTA and FQGTGA. Trimming cost V 2 bases and J 3 bases, with 7 bases left between them. This CDR3 spans 14 amino acids. CDR3 region: CASSLGADTGELFF. The CDR3 DNA reads TGTGCCAGCAGCTTAGGGGCGGACACCGGGGAGCTGTTTTTT.

V is TRBV5-1 and J is TRBJ1-2; 9 bases align to TRBD1. This CDR3 region has 13 residues. Germline CDR1 and CDR2: SGHRS and YFSETQ. V lost 8 bases and J lost 1; bases outside the gene matches: 3. The CDR3 nucleotides are TGCGCCAGTACGGGACAGGGTAACTATGGCTACACCTTC. This sequence encodes CASTGQGNYGYTF.

J is TRBJ1-1 and V is TRBV9; D gene uncertain. The CDR3 has 14 residues. Germline assignment: CDR1 SGDLS and CDR2 YYNGEE. The germline V and J ends were trimmed by 4 bases and 0 bases, with 10 bases remaining between them. CDR3 amino acids: CASSSDIMNTEAFF. The CDR3, as DNA: TGTGCCAGCAGCTCCGACATCATGAACACTGAAGCTTTCTTT.

The CDR3 sequence is CASSPFAGLSASSYNEQFF. Here the CDR3 DNA reads TGTGCCAGCTCACCATTTGCGGGGCTCAGTGCTAGCTCCTACAATGAGCAGTTCTTC. The chain has TRBV18 and TRBJ2-1; possible D gene TRBD2, 6 bases. Trimming pared 2 bases from V and 0 bases from J, leaving 20 bases between. This CDR3 spans 19 amino acids. The germline CDR1 and CDR2 sequences are KGHSH and LQKENI.

The chain couples TRBV2 to TRBJ1-5; D is ambiguous. The CDR3 spans 16 residues. Germline V lookup: CDR1 SNHLY, CDR2 FYNNEI. V was clipped by 2 bases and J by 2 bases, with 13 bases between them. DNA of the CDR3: TGTGCCAGCAGTGAATTAGGTACGGTAGGCAATCAGCCCCAGCATTTT. Protein product: CASSELGTVGNQPQHF.

This clone was seen a handful of times. The chain carries TRBV5-4 and TRBJ2-1; D is undetermined. CDR1 is SGHNT and CDR2 is YYREEE in the germline V gene (reference sequence). Trimming removed 6 bases from V and 0 bases from J, with 13 bases in between. This CDR3 is 15 amino acids long. CDR3 nucleotide sequence: TGTGCCAGCACCCGTGCGGTCAGCTCCTACAATGAGCAGTTCTTC. It yields the protein CASTRAVSSYNEQFF.

In this sample, this clone turned up a few times. This rearrangement joins TRBV24-1 to TRBJ2-3; D gene ambiguous. The CDR3 covers 14 residues. Between the trimmed V and J ends, which lost 2 bases and 8 bases, there was a span of 13 bases. In germline, CDR1 is KGHDR, CDR2 SFDVKD. The CDR3, as DNA: TGTGCCACCAGTGATTATGGGGTGTGGGGTACGCAGTATTTT. Translated: CATSDYGVWGTQYF.

The chain links TRBV28 to TRBJ2-3; perhaps TRBD1 as D (6 bases). Trimming removed 6 bases at V and 3 bases at J, with 16 bases between. The CDR3 runs 15 residues. Germline V gene sequence: CDR1 MDHEN, CDR2 SYDVKM. CDR3 residues: CASSSQGGGTDTQYF. The DNA for the CDR3 is TGTGCCAGCAGCTCACAGGGTGGTGGGACAGATACGCAGTATTTT.

The chain recombines TRBV30 with TRBJ1-1, with D hard to call. This CDR3 has 14 residues. CDR1 GTSNPN and CDR2 SVGIG come from the germline V gene (reference sequence). Trimming shortened V by 0 bases and J by 5 bases, and 13 bases separated the two germline ends. CDR3 in amino acids: CAWSVPAFGTEAFF. CDR3 nucleotides: TGTGCCTGGAGTGTACCGGCGTTTGGTACTGAAGCTTTCTTT.

This clone came up a few times. The V call is TRBV5-6, the J call TRBJ2-4; 9 bases are shared with TRBD1. With 1 base clipped from V and 6 bases from J, the junction kept 5 bases outside the gene matches. The CDR3 totals 15 residues. The germline V gene has CDR1 SGHDT and CDR2 YYEEEE. CDR3: CASSLWDRAGNIQYF. CDR3 DNA sequence: TGTGCCAGCAGCTTGTGGGACAGGGCGGGAAACATTCAGTACTTC.

The chain joins TRBV6-2 or TRBV6-3 to TRBJ1-1; tentative D call: TRBD1 (5 bases). CDR3 length equals 11 residues. V lost 5 bases and J lost 11, with 12 bases in between. Per germline, CDR1 MNHEY and CDR2 SVGEGT. CDR3 amino acids: CASSQSRGAFF. The CDR3 DNA reads as TGTGCCAGCAGTCAATCTCGGGGGGCTTTCTTT.

This rearrangement joins TRBV7-8 to TRBJ2-7, with 10 bases that match TRBD2. V lost 2 bases and J lost 3; bases outside the gene matches: 10. The V gene's germline CDR1 is SGHVS and CDR2 FQNEAQ. CDR3 size: 17 residues. The CDR3 DNA reads TGTGCCAGCAGCTTATTAAGGCGCCAGCGGGAGGGCTACGAGCAGTACTTC. Protein: CASSLLRRQREGYEQYF.

In its sample, this clone was seen once. This sequence joins TRBV7-3 and TRBJ2-5; weak D call: TRBD1 (6 bases). CDR1 is SGHTA, CDR2 FQGTGA, per germline. V dropped 5 bases and J dropped 5 bases, with 12 bases sitting between them. This CDR3 has 13 residues. The CDR3 sequence: CASSVQGHETQYF. DNA of the CDR3: TGTGCCAGCAGCGTCCAGGGGCATGAGACCCAGTACTTC.

The rearrangement links TRBV30 to TRBJ1-4; possibly TRBD1 for D (5 bases). The CDR3 loop spans 15 amino acids. Germline CDR1 is GTSNPN and CDR2 is SVGIG (reference sequence). The germline V and J ends were trimmed by 3 bases and 8 bases, with 19 bases remaining between them. CDR3 DNA: TGTGCCTGGAGGAAACAGGCCAATGTAGGGGAAAAACTGTTTTTT. Translation: CAWRKQANVGEKLFF.

The chain links TRBV7-8 to TRBJ2-3; 7 bases are a match to TRBD1. There are 16 residues in the CDR3. Trimming took 5 bases from V and 0 from J; bases not matched to a gene: 8. Germline CDR1 SGHVS, CDR2 FQNEAQ. The CDR3 nucleotides read TGTGCCAGCAGCCTGAACCGGGACAGCAGCACAGATACGCAGTATTTT. Its protein is CASSLNRDSSTDTQYF.

V gene TRBV5-5 combines with J gene TRBJ2-2, with D unclear. The CDR3 runs 15 residues. Germline V gene lookup returns CDR1 SGHKS and CDR2 YYEKEE (reference sequence). V lost 2 bases and J 0 bases, leaving 8 bases between the germline ends. The CDR3 protein is CASSFGRTNTGELFF. The CDR3 nucleotides are TGTGCCAGCAGCTTTGGACGAACGAACACCGGGGAGCTGTTTTTT.

This clone was recorded a few times. This chain uses TRBV7-2 with TRBJ1-1; perhaps TRBD1 as D (5 bases). Trimming removed 5 bases at V and 0 bases at J, with 16 bases between. This CDR3 spans 16 amino acids. CDR1 and CDR2 from the germline V gene are SGHTA and FQGNSA. CDR3 region: CASSVSGGGMNTEAFF. DNA for the CDR3: TGTGCCAGCAGCGTCTCCGGGGGGGGTATGAACACTGAAGCTTTCTTT.

The rearrangement links TRBV7-9 to TRBJ1-2; no clear D gene. CDR1 is SEHNR and CDR2 is FQNEAQ in the germline V gene (reference sequence). This CDR3 is built from 14 residues. Trimming removed 7 bases at V and 2 bases at J, with 14 bases between. CDR3 protein: CASNTLDHNYGYTF. CDR3 nucleotides: TGTGCCAGCAACACCCTGGACCACAACTATGGCTACACCTTC. The full variable domain, its missing parts supplied by reference TRBV7-9 and TRBJ1-2, is DTGVSQNPRHKITKRGQNVTFRCDPISEHNRLYWYRQTLGQGPEFLTYFQNEAQLEKSRLLSDRFSAERPKGSFSTLEIQRTEQGDSAMYLCASNTLDHNYGYTFGSGTRLTVV.